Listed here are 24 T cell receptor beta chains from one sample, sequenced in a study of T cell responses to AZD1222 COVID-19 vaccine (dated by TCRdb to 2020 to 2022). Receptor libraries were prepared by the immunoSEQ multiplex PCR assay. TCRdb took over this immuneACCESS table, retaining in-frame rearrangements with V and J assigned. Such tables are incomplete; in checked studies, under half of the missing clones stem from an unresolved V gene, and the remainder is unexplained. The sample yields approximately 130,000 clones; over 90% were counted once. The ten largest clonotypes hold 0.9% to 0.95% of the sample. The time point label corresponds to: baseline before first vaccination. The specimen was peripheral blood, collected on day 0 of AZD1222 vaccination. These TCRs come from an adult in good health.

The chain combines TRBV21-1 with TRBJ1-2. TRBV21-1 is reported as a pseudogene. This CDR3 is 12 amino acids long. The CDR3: CASRRRLYGYTF. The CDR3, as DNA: TGTGCCAGCCGGAGGCGGCTCTATGGCTACACCTTC.

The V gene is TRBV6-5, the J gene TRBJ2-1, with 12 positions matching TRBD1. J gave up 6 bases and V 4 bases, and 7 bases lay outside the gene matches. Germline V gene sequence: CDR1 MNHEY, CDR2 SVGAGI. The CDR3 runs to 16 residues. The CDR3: CASSWGGTGGPNEQFF. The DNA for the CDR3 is TGTGCCAGCAGTTGGGGTGGGACAGGGGGCCCCAATGAGCAGTTCTTC.

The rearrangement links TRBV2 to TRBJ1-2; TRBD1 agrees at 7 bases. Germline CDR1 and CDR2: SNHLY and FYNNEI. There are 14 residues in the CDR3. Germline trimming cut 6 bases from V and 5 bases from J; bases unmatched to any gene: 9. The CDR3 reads CASSPDRVWYGYTF. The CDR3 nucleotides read TGTGCCAGCAGCCCCGACAGGGTATGGTATGGCTACACCTTC.

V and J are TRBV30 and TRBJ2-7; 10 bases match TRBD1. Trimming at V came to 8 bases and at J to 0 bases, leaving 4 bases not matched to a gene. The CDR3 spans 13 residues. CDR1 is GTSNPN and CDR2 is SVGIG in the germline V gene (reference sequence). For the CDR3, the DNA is TGTGCCGGGACAGGGGAATACTCCTACGAGCAGTACTTC. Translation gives CAGTGEYSYEQYF. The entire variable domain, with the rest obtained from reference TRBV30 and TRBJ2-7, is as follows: SQTIHQWPATLVQPVGSPLSLECTVEGTSNPNLYWYRQAAGRGLQLLFYSVGIGQISSEVPQNLSASRPQDRQFILSSKKLLLSDSGFYLCAGTGEYSYEQYFGPGTRLTVT.

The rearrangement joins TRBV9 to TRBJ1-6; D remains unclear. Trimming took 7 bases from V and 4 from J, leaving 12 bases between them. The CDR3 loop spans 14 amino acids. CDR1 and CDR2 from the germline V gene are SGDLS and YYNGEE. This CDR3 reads CASARGTYNSPLHF. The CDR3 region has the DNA TGTGCCAGCGCCCGTGGTACTTATAATTCACCCCTCCACTTT.

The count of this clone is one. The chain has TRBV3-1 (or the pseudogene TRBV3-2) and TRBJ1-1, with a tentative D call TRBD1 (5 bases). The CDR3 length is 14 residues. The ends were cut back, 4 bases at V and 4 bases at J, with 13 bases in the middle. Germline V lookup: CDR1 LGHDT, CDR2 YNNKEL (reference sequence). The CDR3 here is CASSLRGESTEAFF. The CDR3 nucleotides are TGTGCCAGCAGCCTGCGGGGGGAGAGCACTGAAGCTTTCTTT.

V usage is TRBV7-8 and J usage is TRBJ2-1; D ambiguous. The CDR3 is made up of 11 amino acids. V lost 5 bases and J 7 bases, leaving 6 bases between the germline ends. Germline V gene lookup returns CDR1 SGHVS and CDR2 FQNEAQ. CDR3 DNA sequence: TGTGCCAGCAGCCTTGTGAATGAGCAGTTCTTC. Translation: CASSLVNEQFF.

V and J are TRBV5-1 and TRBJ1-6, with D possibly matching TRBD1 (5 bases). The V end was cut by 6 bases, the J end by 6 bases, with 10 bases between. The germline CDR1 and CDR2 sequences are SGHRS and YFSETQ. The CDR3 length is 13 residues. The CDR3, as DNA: TGCGCCAGCAAGGAAGGGACTAATTCACCCCTCCACTTT. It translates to CASKEGTNSPLHF.

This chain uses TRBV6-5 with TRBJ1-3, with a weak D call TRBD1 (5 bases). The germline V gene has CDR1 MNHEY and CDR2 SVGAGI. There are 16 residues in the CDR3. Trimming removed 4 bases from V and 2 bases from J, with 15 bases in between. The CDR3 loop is CASSSPGDLAGNTIYF. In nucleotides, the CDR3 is TGTGCCAGCAGTTCCCCCGGGGACCTCGCTGGAAACACCATATATTTT.

Written as DNA, the CDR3 is TGTGCCAGCAGCCCTGACAGGGTGAACGAAAAACTGTTTTTT. It specifies CASSPDRVNEKLFF. The chain combines TRBV3-1 (or the pseudogene TRBV3-2) with TRBJ1-4; 7 bases are a match to TRBD1. V trimming: 4 bases; J trimming: 8 bases; junction bases outside the gene matches: 7. Germline loops: CDR1 LGHDT, CDR2 YNNKEL (reference sequence). The CDR3 totals 14 residues.

CDR3 nucleotides: TGTGCCAGCAGCTTCATGACAGGGACGAATTCACCCCTCCACTTT. Amino acids: CASSFMTGTNSPLHF. The chain combines TRBV6-5 with TRBJ1-6, with 7 nucleotides matching TRBD1. The CDR3 is 15 amino acids. CDR1 is MNHEY, CDR2 SVGAGI, per germline. V lost 6 bases and J lost 7; bases outside the gene matches: 9.

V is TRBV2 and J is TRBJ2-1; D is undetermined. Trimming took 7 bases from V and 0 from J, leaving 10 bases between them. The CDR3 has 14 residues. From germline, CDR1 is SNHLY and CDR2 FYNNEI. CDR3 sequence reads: CASISARSYNEQFF. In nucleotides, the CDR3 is TGTGCCAGCATCTCGGCACGCTCCTACAATGAGCAGTTCTTC.

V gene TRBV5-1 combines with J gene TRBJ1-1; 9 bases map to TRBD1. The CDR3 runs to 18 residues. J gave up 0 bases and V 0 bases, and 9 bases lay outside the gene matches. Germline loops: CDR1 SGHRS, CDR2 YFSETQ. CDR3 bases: TGCGCCAGCAGCTTGGGACAGGGGGTCCACCTTATGAACACTGAAGCTTTCTTT. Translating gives CASSLGQGVHLMNTEAFF.

This CDR3 is CASSLDGIEAFF. CDR3 nucleotide sequence: TGTGCCAGCAGTTTAGACGGTATTGAAGCTTTCTTT. The chain employs TRBV27 and TRBJ1-1; the D is unclear. V was clipped by 2 bases and J by 7 bases, with 8 bases between them. This CDR3 has 12 amino acids. Per germline, CDR1 MNHEY and CDR2 SMNVEV (reference sequence).

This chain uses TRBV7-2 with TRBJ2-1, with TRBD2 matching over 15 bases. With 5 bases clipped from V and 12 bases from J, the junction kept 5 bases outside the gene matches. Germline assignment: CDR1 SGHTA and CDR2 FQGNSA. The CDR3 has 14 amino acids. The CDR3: CASSPGLAGGVQFF. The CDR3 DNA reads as TGTGCCAGCAGCCCCGGACTAGCGGGGGGGGTGCAGTTCTTC.

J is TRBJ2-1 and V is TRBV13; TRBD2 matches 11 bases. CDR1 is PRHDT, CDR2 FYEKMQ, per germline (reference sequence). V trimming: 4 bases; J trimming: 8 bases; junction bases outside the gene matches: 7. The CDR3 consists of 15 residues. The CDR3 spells CASSSRLAGNHEQFF. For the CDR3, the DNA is TGTGCCAGCAGCTCCAGACTAGCGGGGAACCATGAGCAGTTCTTC.

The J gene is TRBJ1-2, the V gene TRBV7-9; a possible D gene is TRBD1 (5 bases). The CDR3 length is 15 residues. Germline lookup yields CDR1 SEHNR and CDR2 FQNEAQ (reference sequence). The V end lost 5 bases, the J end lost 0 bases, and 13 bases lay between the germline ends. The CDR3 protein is CASSPGEKPNYGYTF. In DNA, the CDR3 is TGTGCCAGCAGCCCGGGGGAAAAACCTAACTATGGCTACACCTTC.

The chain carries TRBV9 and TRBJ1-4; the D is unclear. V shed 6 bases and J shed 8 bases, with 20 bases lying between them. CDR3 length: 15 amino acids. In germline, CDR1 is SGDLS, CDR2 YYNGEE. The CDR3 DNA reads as TGTGCCAGCAACAACGGGAGAATGGTCGAGGAAAAACTGTTTTTT. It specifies CASNNGRMVEEKLFF.

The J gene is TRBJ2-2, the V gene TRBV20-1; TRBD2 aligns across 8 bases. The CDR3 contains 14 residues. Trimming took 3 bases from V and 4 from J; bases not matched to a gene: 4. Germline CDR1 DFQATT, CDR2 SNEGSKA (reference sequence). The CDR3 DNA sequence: TGCAGTGCTAGTTTTCTAGCGGGCACCGGGGAGCTGTTTTTT. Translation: CSASFLAGTGELFF.

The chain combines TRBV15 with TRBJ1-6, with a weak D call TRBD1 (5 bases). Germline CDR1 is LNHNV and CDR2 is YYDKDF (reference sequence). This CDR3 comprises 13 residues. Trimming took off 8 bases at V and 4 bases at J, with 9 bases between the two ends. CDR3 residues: CATGAVYNSPLHF. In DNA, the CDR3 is TGTGCCACCGGGGCAGTATATAATTCACCCCTCCACTTT.

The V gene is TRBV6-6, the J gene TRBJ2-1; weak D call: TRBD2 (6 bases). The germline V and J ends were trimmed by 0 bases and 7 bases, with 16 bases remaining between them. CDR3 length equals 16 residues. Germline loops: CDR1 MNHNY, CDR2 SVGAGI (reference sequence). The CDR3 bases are TGTGCCAGCAGTTACTCGACGGGGGAGGTTGGGAATGAGCAGTTCTTC. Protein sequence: CASSYSTGEVGNEQFF.

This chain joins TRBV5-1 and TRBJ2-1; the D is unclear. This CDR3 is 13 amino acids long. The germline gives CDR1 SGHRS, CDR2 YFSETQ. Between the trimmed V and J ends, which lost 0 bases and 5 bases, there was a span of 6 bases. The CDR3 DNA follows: TGCGCCAGCAGCTTGGAGGCAGACAATGAGCAGTTCTTC. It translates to CASSLEADNEQFF. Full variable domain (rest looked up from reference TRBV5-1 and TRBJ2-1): KAGVTQTPRYLIKTRGQQVTLSCSPISGHRSVSWYQQTPGQGLQFLFEYFSETQRNKGNFPGRFSGRQFSNSRSEMNVSTLELGDSALYLCASSLEADNEQFFGPGTRLTVL.

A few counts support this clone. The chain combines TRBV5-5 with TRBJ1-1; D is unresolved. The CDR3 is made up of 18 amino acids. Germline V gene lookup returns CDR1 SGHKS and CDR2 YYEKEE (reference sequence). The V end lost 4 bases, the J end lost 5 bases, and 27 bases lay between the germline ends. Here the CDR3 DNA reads TGTGCCAGCAGCCTGGGGTCCAGTTTTGGACCGACCGGGACTGAAGCTTTCTTT. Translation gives CASSLGSSFGPTGTEAFF.

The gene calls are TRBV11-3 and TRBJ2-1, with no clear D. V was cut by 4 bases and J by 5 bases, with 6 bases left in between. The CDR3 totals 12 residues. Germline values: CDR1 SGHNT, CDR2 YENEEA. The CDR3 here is CASSSRHNEQFF. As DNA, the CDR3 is TGTGCCAGCAGCTCCCGCCACAATGAGCAGTTCTTC.